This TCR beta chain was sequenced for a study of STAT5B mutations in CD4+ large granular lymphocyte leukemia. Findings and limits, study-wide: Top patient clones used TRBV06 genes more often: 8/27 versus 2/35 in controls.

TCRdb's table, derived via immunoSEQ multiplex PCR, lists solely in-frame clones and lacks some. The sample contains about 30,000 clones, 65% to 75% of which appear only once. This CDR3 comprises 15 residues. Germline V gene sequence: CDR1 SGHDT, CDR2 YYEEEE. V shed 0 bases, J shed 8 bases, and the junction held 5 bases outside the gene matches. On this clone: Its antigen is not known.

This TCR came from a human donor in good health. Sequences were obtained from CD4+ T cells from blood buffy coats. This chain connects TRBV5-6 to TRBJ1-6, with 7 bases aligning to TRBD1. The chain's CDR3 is CASSLVDRDHSPLHF. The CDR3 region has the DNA TGTGCCAGCAGCTTGGTAGACAGGGACCATTCACCCCTCCACTTT.